This TCR beta chain is drawn from a study of cytomegalovirus exposure and HLA in healthy donors. As for the study in general: Early release data held roughly 90 million unique TCRs from HLA-typed donors.

About this clone: The antigen is unknown.

Study results and caveats: Later on, analysis showed that most CMV-associated TCR beta chains appeared to be HLA-restricted. Analysis performed later found roughly 17,000 TCR beta sequences associated with HLA alleles at 0.05 false discovery rate. Later analysis identified a missense DCLRE1C variant that was linked to TCR beta V- and J-gene trimming.

PCR primers comprised 60 Vbeta and 13 Jbeta primers. Sequenced by immunoSEQ multiplex PCR; TCRdb stores in-frame clones only, minus some. The sample includes fewer than 120,000 clones, around 80% of them seen just once. The CDR3 covers 15 residues. Germline values: CDR1 SGHVS, CDR2 FQNEAQ. The V end was cut by 1 base, the J end by 1 base, with 10 bases between. The source material was PBMCs. The chain recombines TRBV7-8 with TRBJ2-5, with D perhaps matching TRBD2 (6 bases). This clonotype was sampled from a man aged 25 to 45 in good health and CMV-seropositive. The CDR3 reads CASSLVLGGQETQYF. The CDR3 DNA reads TGTGCCAGCAGCTTAGTCCTGGGAGGCCAAGAGACCCAGTACTTC.